These 4 T cell receptor beta chains originate from one sample sequenced in a study of PD-L1 blockade in urothelial cancer. The method was immunoSEQ multiplex PCR; TCRdb's version includes in-frame clones alone and lacks a portion of them. This sample has 33,000 or so clones, with 80% to 90% found just once. Time point here: pretreatment peripheral blood. The sequenced sample was PBMCs, obtained around atezolizumab (anti-PD-L1) treatment. The receptors shown here come from a man aged 55-75 years with urothelial cancer.

This chain joins TRBV7-8 and TRBJ1-5; D gene unclear. Germline V gene lookup returns CDR1 SGHVS and CDR2 FQNEAQ. The V and J ends lost 5 bases and 2 bases respectively, with 10 bases between them. The CDR3 is 14 amino acids. CDR3: CASSPSVRNQPQHF. CDR3 DNA sequence: TGTGCCAGCAGCCCCTCCGTCCGCAATCAGCCCCAGCATTTT.

The chain has TRBV19 and TRBJ1-2; D gene unclear. Deletions cut 4 bases from V and 10 bases from J, with 10 bases between. This CDR3 is 11 amino acids long. The germline V gene encodes CDR1 LNHDA and CDR2 SQIVND (reference sequence). Here the CDR3 DNA reads TGTGCCAGTAGTACTCGAGTAGACTACACCTTC. As protein: CASSTRVDYTF.

The rearrangement links TRBV2 to TRBJ2-1; 9 positions agree with TRBD2. V lost 2 bases, J lost 2 bases, and 10 bases stayed unmatched. The CDR3 is 18 amino acids. Germline assignment: CDR1 SNHLY and CDR2 FYNNEI. CDR3 bases: TGTGCCAGCAGTGAATCGGGCGGGGGGGCCGTGCCCTACAATGAGCAGTTCTTC. Translating gives CASSESGGGAVPYNEQFF.

The rearrangement joins TRBV7-2 to TRBJ2-7; 10 nucleotides align to TRBD1. V was pared by 4 bases and J by 2 bases, with 5 bases of the junction left unmatched. The germline V gene has CDR1 SGHTA and CDR2 FQGNSA. This CDR3 is built from 15 residues. CDR3 DNA sequence: TGTGCCAGCAGCTCCTCCGGACAGGGGGCCTACGAGCAGTACTTC. It specifies CASSSSGQGAYEQYF.